These 16 T cell receptor beta chains were all obtained from the same sample, sequenced in a study of T cells in Graves' hyperthyroidism and ophthalmopathy. Amplification yielded TCR beta CDR3 regions, with RNA transcripts as the source. The TCR CDR3 first-round RT-PCR relied on the HTBI primer set. TCRdb fed the multiplex PCR reads into MiXCR, producing one record per CDR3 protein. This table has more than 350,000 distinct CDR3 sequences, about 15% appearing once. Sequencing was performed on blood. The origin of the receptors is a woman aged 60-75 years with Graves' ophthalmopathy.

This chain joins TRBV4-1 and TRBJ1-1; possible D gene TRBD1, 6 bases. Trimming removed 0 bases from V and 5 bases from J, with 16 bases in between. The CDR3 consists of 16 residues. From germline, CDR1 is MGHRA and CDR2 YSYEKL. The CDR3 loop is CASSQDFGTQGTEAFF. In DNA form, the CDR3 reads TGCGCCAGCAGCCAAGATTTTGGGACACAAGGGACTGAAGCTTTCTTT.

This clonotype has ten or more counts. In DNA, the CDR3 is TGTGCCAGCAGTGAGGACAGGGGAAACGAACAGCCCCAGCATTTT. Translated: CASSEDRGNEQPQHF. The chain employs TRBV2 and TRBJ1-5; 9 bases agree with TRBD1. Germline-derived CDR1 and CDR2 are SNHLY and FYNNEI. The CDR3 runs to 15 residues. V lost 3 bases, J lost 7 bases, and 7 bases stayed unmatched.

Ten or more counts support this clonotype. A junction boundary mismatches the germline segment, possibly from a read error. V usage is TRBV7-7 and J usage is TRBJ2-1; D is perhaps TRBD1 (5 bases). Per germline, CDR1 SSHAT and CDR2 FNYEAQ (reference sequence). This CDR3 comprises 15 residues. CDR3: CASSLRQLENNEQFF. The CDR3 coding sequence is TGTGCTAGCAGCCTACGACAGTTAGAGAACAATGAGCAGTTCTTC.

This clonotype was seen only a few times. CDR3 in DNA: TGTGCCAGCAGTTACTCGAGGCAGGCGACAGATACGCAGTATTTT. Its translation: CASSYSRQATDTQYF. The chain combines TRBV6-2 or TRBV6-3 with TRBJ2-3; D remains ambiguous. V lost 0 bases, J lost 3 bases, and 10 bases lay in between. Germline lookup yields CDR1 MNHEY and CDR2 SVGEGT. This CDR3 spans 15 amino acids.

The chain recombines TRBV7-2 with TRBJ2-5; 7 bases align to TRBD2. Losses at the gene ends were 5 bases for V and 13 bases for J; bases not matched to a gene: 13. This CDR3 region has 13 residues. Germline-derived CDR1 and CDR2 are SGHTA and FQGNSA. The CDR3 nucleotides are TGTGCCAGCAGCATAGACTTACGGGAGGCCTCGTACTTC. It yields the protein CASSIDLREASYF. Combining the CDR3 with reference TRBV7-2 and TRBJ2-5 gives the whole variable domain GAGVSQSPSNKVTEKGKDVELRCDPISGHTALYWYRQSLGQGLEFLIYFQGNSAPDKSGLPSDRFSAERTGGSVSTLTIQRTQQEDSAVYLCASSIDLREASYFGPGTRLLVL.

The chain joins TRBV10-1 to TRBJ2-1; 8 nucleotides match TRBD2. CDR1 and CDR2 from the germline V gene are WNHNN and SYGVQD (reference sequence). CDR3 length: 17 residues. The J segment lost 6 bases and the V segment lost 3 bases, leaving 13 bases of the junction unmatched. CDR3 sequence: CASSEGAGEPRGNEQFF. The CDR3 DNA sequence: TGCGCCAGCAGTGAAGGAGCGGGAGAGCCGAGGGGCAATGAGCAGTTCTTC.

This clonotype was seen ten or more times. V usage is TRBV7-9 and J usage is TRBJ2-2, with D possibly matching TRBD1 (5 bases). CDR1 and CDR2 (germline): SEHNR, FQNEAQ (reference sequence). The CDR3 is made up of 15 amino acids. The germline V and J ends were trimmed by 3 bases and 0 bases, with 8 bases remaining between them. CDR3 sequence: CASSFDSANTGELFF. The DNA of the CDR3 is TGTGCCAGCAGCTTCGACAGCGCGAACACCGGGGAGCTGTTTTTT. Filled out from reference TRBV7-9 and TRBJ2-2, the complete variable domain reads DTGVSQNPRHKITKRGQNVTFRCDPISEHNRLYWYRQTLGQGPEFLTYFQNEAQLEKSRLLSDRFSAERPKGSFSTLEIQRTEQGDSAMYLCASSFDSANTGELFFGEGSRLTVL.

With respect to this clonotype: One junction end disagrees with the germline gene, perhaps due to a read error. V usage is TRBV6-1 and J usage is TRBJ1-5; a weak D match, TRBD1 (5 bases). Germline V gene lookup returns CDR1 MNHNS and CDR2 SASEGT. This CDR3 region has 18 residues. This chain's CDR3 is CASNEDRPWQGSNQPQHF. CDR3 nucleotides: TGTGCCAGCAATGAAGACCGCCCTTGGCAGGGTAGCAATCAGCCCCAGCATTTT.

This clonotype has ten or more counts. The gene calls are TRBV10-3 and TRBJ2-4; D is uncertain. The germline V and J ends were trimmed by 0 bases and 8 bases, with 5 bases remaining between them. Germline V CDR1 and CDR2: ENHRY, SYGVKD. The CDR3 sequence is 12 residues long. Written as DNA, the CDR3 is TGTGCCATCAGTGAGTCGACGGACATTCAGTACTTC. Translation: CAISESTDIQYF.

Many counts were recorded for this clonotype. The chain links TRBV29-1 to TRBJ1-1; D gene ambiguous. Germline CDR1 is SQVTM and CDR2 is ANQGSEA. The CDR3 contains 12 residues. Trimming pared 1 base from V and 3 bases from J, leaving 6 bases between. CDR3 in DNA: TGCAGCGTTGAAGGCATCTACACTGAAGCTTTCTTT. Translation: CSVEGIYTEAFF.

The chain carries TRBV5-1 and TRBJ2-1; 7 bases line up with TRBD2. Germline values: CDR1 SGHRS, CDR2 YFSETQ. The CDR3 has 14 amino acids. J was trimmed by 8 bases and V by 0 bases; bases with no gene match: 5. CDR3 coding DNA: TGCGCCAGCAGCTTGGTACGGGGAGGGGATGAGCAGTTCTTC. This sequence encodes CASSLVRGGDEQFF.

The chain uses TRBV5-6 and TRBJ1-2; D call uncertain. V lost 0 bases, J lost 7 bases, and 16 bases lay in between. Germline CDR1 is SGHDT and CDR2 is YYEEEE. The CDR3 covers 15 residues. DNA of the CDR3: TGTGCCAGCAGCTTGGTCTCACTCGGTGGGGTTGGCTACACCTTC. Translating it yields CASSLVSLGGVGYTF.

CDR3: CASNPLGASYEQYF. CDR3 coding DNA: TGTGCCAGCAACCCTCTTGGGGCCTCCTACGAGCAGTACTTC. J is TRBJ2-7 and V is TRBV27; D is perhaps TRBD1 (5 bases). This CDR3 region has 14 residues. The V end lost 7 bases, the J end lost 0 bases, and 13 bases lay between the germline ends. Per the germline V gene, CDR1 is MNHEY and CDR2 is SMNVEV (reference sequence).

This clonotype was observed many times. V and J are TRBV7-9 and TRBJ2-3, with TRBD2 matching 9 bases. V trimming: 5 bases; J trimming: 4 bases; junction bases outside the gene matches: 7. CDR1 is SEHNR, CDR2 FQNEAQ, per germline (reference sequence). The CDR3 has 15 residues. The CDR3 sequence is CASSLRLAGSDTQYF. The CDR3 DNA follows: TGTGCCAGCAGCCTCCGCCTAGCGGGATCAGATACGCAGTATTTT.

In its sample, this clonotype was seen a few times. The J gene is TRBJ1-4, the V gene TRBV7-6; 8 bases match TRBD1. Germline lookup yields CDR1 SGHVS and CDR2 FNYEAQ. Trimming at V came to 5 bases and at J to 4 bases, leaving 6 bases not matched to a gene. This CDR3 region has 15 residues. CDR3 coding DNA: TGTGCCAGCAGCCCCGGGACAGGTCTTAATGAAAAACTGTTTTTT. This translates into CASSPGTGLNEKLFF.

This clonotype turned up a few times. The CDR3 coding sequence is TGTGCCAGCAGGGGGACTAGCGGGAGTAAGAACGAGCAGTACTTC. This sequence encodes CASRGTSGSKNEQYF. The rearrangement links TRBV6-1 to TRBJ2-7; 14 positions match TRBD2. The CDR3 is made up of 15 amino acids. V lost 6 bases, J lost 5 bases, and 6 bases stayed unmatched. CDR1 and CDR2 (germline): MNHNS, SASEGT.